What follows are 31 T cell receptor beta chains derived from one specimen sequenced in a study of T cell repertoires in cytomegalovirus infection. Their specific antigens are unknown. TCRdb ran MiXCR on the reads and lists one entry per CDR3 protein. This table holds about 78,000 distinct CDR3 sequences, roughly 40% found once. This material consisted of CD8+ T cells from cultured PBMCs, taken from culture after CMV antigen stimulation. These receptors all stem from a human donor in good health (CMV status not recorded). Some clones in this sample may be carry-over from other donors' samples.

The rearrangement uses TRBV12-3 or TRBV12-4 and TRBJ1-5; D not certain. V was shortened by 4 bases and J by 3 bases, with 10 bases between the two germline ends. This CDR3 spans 14 amino acids. CDR3 sequence: CASSSPGNNQPQHF. DNA of the CDR3: TGTGCCAGCAGTTCCCCGGGCAACAATCAGCCCCAGCATTTT.

This clonotype was observed a handful of times. This chain joins TRBV7-2 and TRBJ1-2, with TRBD1 identical over 11 bases. The CDR3 is 16 residues long. Per the germline V gene, CDR1 is SGHTA and CDR2 is FQGNSA. V shed 1 base, J shed 7 bases, and the junction held 8 bases outside the gene matches. For the CDR3, the DNA is TGTGCCAGCAGCTTAGGAGGACAGGGGGCGGTTGGTGGCTACACCTTC. Translated: CASSLGGQGAVGGYTF.

The table lists this clonotype with many counts. The chain has TRBV19 and TRBJ2-2; no reliable D call. Per germline, CDR1 LNHDA and CDR2 SQIVND (reference sequence). The CDR3 is 12 amino acids. Trimming took 1 base from V and 7 from J, leaving 4 bases between them. Written as DNA, the CDR3 is TGTGCCAGTAGTATAGGGAACGGGGAGCTGTTTTTT. It codes for CASSIGNGELFF.

This clonotype was picked up one time. In DNA, the CDR3 is TGCGCCAGCAGCCAAGATGGGTGGCAGCCCACCGGGGAGCTGTTTTTT. Its protein product is CASSQDGWQPTGELFF. The chain couples TRBV4-1 to TRBJ2-2; D is unresolved. CDR3 length: 16 residues. CDR1 is MGHRA, CDR2 YSYEKL, per germline. The V gene lost 0 bases and the J gene lost 4 bases, with 12 bases spanning the gap.

This clonotype appeared a single time. The chain uses TRBV19 and TRBJ2-1; D possibly corresponds to TRBD2 (5 bases). Trimming removed 3 bases from V and 2 bases from J, with 14 bases in between. Germline lookup yields CDR1 LNHDA and CDR2 SQIVND (reference sequence). The CDR3 contains 16 residues. Written as DNA, the CDR3 is TGTGCCAGTAGTATTTCCCTAGCTTTTACCTACAATGAGCAGTTCTTC. The encoded protein is CASSISLAFTYNEQFF.

The CDR3 loop reads CANNTPGRLSDYGYTF. CDR3 in DNA: TGTGCCAACAACACGCCAGGCAGACTATCTGACTATGGCTACACCTTC. The rearrangement links TRBV7-4 to TRBJ1-2, with unresolved D. The CDR3 spans 16 residues. V was clipped by 10 bases and J by 3 bases, with 24 bases between them. CDR1 and CDR2 from the germline V gene are SGHVT and SQSDAQ. Using reference TRBV7-4 and TRBJ1-2 for the parts outside the CDR3, the full variable domain is GAGVSQSPRYKVAKRGRDVALRCDSISGHVTLYWYRQTLGQGSEVLTYSQSDAQRDKSGRPSGRFSAERPERSVSTLKIQRTEQGDSAVYLCANNTPGRLSDYGYTFGSGTRLTVV.

CDR3 amino acids: CASSFNPGPRDEQYF. The DNA of the CDR3 is TGCGCCAGCAGCTTCAACCCAGGCCCTCGGGACGAGCAGTACTTC. This chain joins TRBV5-1 and TRBJ2-7; no definite D call. Germline V gives CDR1 SGHRS, CDR2 YFSETQ. There are 15 residues in the CDR3. Trimming shortened V by 2 bases and J by 5 bases, and 17 bases separated the two germline ends.

The gene calls are TRBV27 and TRBJ2-7; possibly TRBD1 for D (5 bases). CDR3 length: 12 amino acids. Trimming took 6 bases from V and 6 from J, leaving 12 bases between them. Germline CDR1 and CDR2: MNHEY and SMNVEV (reference sequence). The CDR3 sequence: CASSNRLGEQYF. Here the CDR3 DNA reads TGTGCCAGCAGCAACAGGTTGGGCGAGCAGTACTTC.

Only a few counts were recorded for this clonotype. V and J are TRBV6-6 and TRBJ2-3; D remains unclear. V lost 7 bases, J lost 6 bases, and 8 bases lay in between. The CDR3 has 11 amino acids. Germline V gene data show CDR1 as MNHNY and CDR2 as SVGAGI (reference sequence). CDR3 nucleotides: TGTGCCAGCACCCGCGCCGATACGCAGTATTTT. Translated, it gives CASTRADTQYF.

V usage is TRBV9 and J usage is TRBJ1-1, with no clear D. Deletions cut 0 bases from V and 1 base from J, with 7 bases between. From germline, CDR1 is SGDLS and CDR2 YYNGEE. The CDR3 spans 14 residues. In DNA, the CDR3 is TGTGCCAGCAGCGTAGATATAGGGAACACTGAAGCTTTCTTT. It yields the protein CASSVDIGNTEAFF.

V usage is TRBV20-1 and J usage is TRBJ2-7, with 9 bases aligning to TRBD2. The CDR3 loop spans 14 amino acids. Germline trimming cut 1 base from V and 5 bases from J; bases unmatched to any gene: 6. From germline, CDR1 is DFQATT and CDR2 SNEGSKA (reference sequence). The CDR3 region is CSARGTSEFNEQYF. CDR3 nucleotides: TGCAGTGCTAGAGGGACTAGCGAATTCAACGAGCAGTACTTC.

The V gene is TRBV7-9, the J gene TRBJ2-3; a possible D gene is TRBD2 (6 bases). Trimming cost V 1 base and J 1 base, with 9 bases left between them. Germline V gene sequence: CDR1 SEHNR, CDR2 FQNEAQ (reference sequence). This CDR3 spans 15 amino acids. CDR3 sequence reads: CASSLVERGTDTQYF. The CDR3 nucleotides are TGTGCCAGCAGCTTAGTGGAGCGGGGCACAGATACGCAGTATTTT.

The sample holds many counts of this clonotype. The chain has TRBV7-2 and TRBJ2-7; 10 positions match TRBD1. Trimming removed 4 bases from V and 3 bases from J; junction bases left unmatched: 3. The CDR3 length is 14 residues. Germline V lookup: CDR1 SGHTA, CDR2 FQGNSA. The CDR3 reads CASSSWDRGYEQYF. The CDR3 DNA reads as TGTGCCAGCAGCTCCTGGGACAGGGGCTACGAGCAGTACTTC.

This clonotype was seen more than once but under ten times. The genes are TRBV28 and TRBJ2-2, with D hard to call. This CDR3 has 11 residues. Germline CDR1 is MDHEN and CDR2 is SYDVKM. The V end was cut by 6 bases, the J end by 7 bases, with 6 bases between. In nucleotides, the CDR3 is TGTGCCAGCAGCCCCCACGGGGAGCTGTTTTTT. It yields the protein CASSPHGELFF.

The CDR3 sequence is CATATSPVTYEQYF. The CDR3 DNA is TGTGCCACCGCCACTAGCCCGGTTACATACGAGCAGTACTTC. V usage is TRBV6-8 and J usage is TRBJ2-7; D may be TRBD2 (6 bases). The V end was cut by 10 bases, the J end by 4 bases, with 20 bases between. The CDR3 is 14 amino acids. Germline V lookup: CDR1 MNHGY, CDR2 SAAAGT.

The chain couples TRBV6-2 or TRBV6-3 to TRBJ1-5; 8 nucleotides agree with TRBD1. Germline assignment: CDR1 MNHEY and CDR2 SVGEGT. The V and J ends lost 5 bases and 4 bases, in that order; junction bases with no gene match: 7. The CDR3 is made up of 15 amino acids. This CDR3 is CASSPTGTGNQPQHF. Written as DNA, the CDR3 is TGTGCCAGCAGTCCCACCGGGACAGGAAATCAGCCCCAGCATTTT.

In its sample, this clonotype was seen a few times. The rearrangement uses TRBV11-2 and TRBJ2-7; 8 positions match TRBD1. In germline, CDR1 is SGHAT, CDR2 FQNNGV. Trimming at V came to 2 bases and at J to 5 bases, leaving 26 bases not matched to a gene. The CDR3 contains 21 residues. CDR3 protein: CASSLKSGSESPADREDEQYF. CDR3 nucleotide sequence: TGTGCCAGCAGCTTAAAATCGGGGTCCGAGTCGCCGGCGGACAGGGAGGACGAGCAGTACTTC. Combining the CDR3 with reference TRBV11-2 and TRBJ2-7 gives the whole variable domain EAGVAQSPRYKIIEKRQSVAFWCNPISGHATLYWYQQILGQGPKLLIQFQNNGVVDDSQLPKDRFSAERLKGVDSTLKIQPAKLEDSAVYLCASSLKSGSESPADREDEQYFGPGTRLTVT.

The V and J genes are TRBV28 and TRBJ1-1; D gene uncertain. The V end was cut by 2 bases, the J end by 0 bases, with 10 bases between. Germline V gives CDR1 MDHEN, CDR2 SYDVKM. The CDR3 runs 15 residues. The CDR3 bases are TGTGCCAGCAGTTTAAGTCAGTCGATGAACACTGAAGCTTTCTTT. This sequence encodes CASSLSQSMNTEAFF.

The chain links TRBV7-8 to TRBJ2-1; 16 nucleotides line up with TRBD2. V dropped 3 bases and J dropped 0; count of bases not matched to a gene: 5. The germline V gene has CDR1 SGHVS and CDR2 FQNEAQ. This CDR3 is built from 19 residues. CDR3 sequence: CASSFPGLAGGSSYNEQFF. In DNA form, the CDR3 reads TGTGCCAGCAGCTTTCCGGGACTAGCGGGGGGGAGCTCCTACAATGAGCAGTTCTTC.

The sample holds a few counts of this clonotype. This rearrangement joins TRBV7-8 to TRBJ2-1; 7 bases match TRBD2. This CDR3 has 13 amino acids. The V segment lost 2 bases and the J segment 10 bases; nucleotides outside the gene matches: 5. Germline lookup yields CDR1 SGHVS and CDR2 FQNEAQ. The CDR3 protein is CASSLYGGSEQFF. CDR3 coding DNA: TGTGCCAGCAGCTTATATGGCGGGAGCGAGCAGTTCTTC.

This chain joins TRBV19 and TRBJ1-5, with no clear D. Germline V gene data show CDR1 as LNHDA and CDR2 as SQIVND (reference sequence). This CDR3 has 12 amino acids. Trimming stripped 5 bases from V and 7 bases from J, with 9 bases between. For the CDR3, the DNA is TGTGCCAGTAGTTTAATGGGCCAGCCCCAGCATTTT. It yields the protein CASSLMGQPQHF.

This sequence joins TRBV6-2 or TRBV6-3 and TRBJ1-6, with 10 bases lining up with TRBD1. Germline V gene data show CDR1 as MNHEY and CDR2 as SVGEGT. This CDR3 is built from 14 residues. V trimming: 6 bases; J trimming: 7 bases; junction bases outside the gene matches: 3. The CDR3 DNA reads TGTGCCAGCAGCACGGACAGGGGGAATTCACCCCTCCACTTT. Translation: CASSTDRGNSPLHF.

This clonotype was observed a few times. This chain links TRBV11-2 with TRBJ2-1; no definite D call. Trimming shortened V by 5 bases and J by 0 bases, and 8 bases separated the two germline ends. Germline CDR1 reads SGHAT; CDR2 reads FQNNGV. CDR3 size: 14 residues. CDR3: CASSRDISYNEQFF. DNA for the CDR3: TGTGCCAGCAGCAGAGACATCTCCTACAATGAGCAGTTCTTC.

This clonotype has more than one count but fewer than ten. The rearrangement uses TRBV7-2 and TRBJ2-1; 10 bases are a match to TRBD1. The junction had 8 bases not matched to a gene; V was cut back by 4 bases and J by 8 bases. This CDR3 contains 15 residues. Germline CDR1 and CDR2: SGHTA and FQGNSA. The CDR3 spells CASSYGTGVGDEQFF. In nucleotides, the CDR3 is TGTGCCAGCAGCTACGGGACAGGGGTTGGGGATGAGCAGTTCTTC.

This sequence joins TRBV6-6 and TRBJ2-5; possibly TRBD2 for D (6 bases). Per the germline V gene, CDR1 is MNHNY and CDR2 is SVGAGI (reference sequence). This CDR3 contains 15 residues. Trimming pared 0 bases from V and 2 bases from J, leaving 10 bases between. This CDR3 reads CASSYSNLAQETQYF. CDR3 DNA: TGTGCCAGCAGTTACTCGAACCTAGCGCAAGAGACCCAGTACTTC.

The table lists this clonotype with a few counts. The chain couples TRBV10-2 to TRBJ2-7; D possibly uses TRBD1 or TRBD2 (5 bases each). The CDR3 is 11 residues long. The V gene lost 8 bases and the J gene lost 0 bases, with 5 bases spanning the gap. Per the germline V gene, CDR1 is WSHSY and CDR2 is SAAADI. The CDR3 sequence is CASGTSYEQYF. The CDR3 DNA reads as TGCGCCAGCGGGACCTCCTACGAGCAGTACTTC.

This clonotype has at least ten counts. The chain uses TRBV13 and TRBJ2-7; D might be TRBD1 or TRBD2, each matching 5 bases. The V gene's germline CDR1 is PRHDT and CDR2 FYEKMQ (reference sequence). V was shortened by 3 bases and J by 3 bases, with 15 bases between the two germline ends. The CDR3 totals 15 residues. CDR3 bases: TGTGCCAGCAGCTTCCGGGACGGCGACCGCTACGAGCAGTACTTC. As protein: CASSFRDGDRYEQYF.

The chain joins TRBV12-3 or TRBV12-4 to TRBJ2-7; TRBD2 agrees at 7 bases. With 5 bases clipped from V and 5 bases from J, the junction kept 12 bases outside the gene matches. The CDR3 spans 15 residues. CDR3 amino acids: CASSPLGDYSDEQYF. Written as DNA, the CDR3 is TGTGCCAGCAGTCCACTAGGGGACTATTCCGACGAGCAGTACTTC.

The chain joins TRBV9 to TRBJ2-3; no clear D. Germline loops: CDR1 SGDLS, CDR2 YYNGEE. With 4 bases removed from V and 0 bases from J, the gap between germline ends came to 12 bases. The CDR3 totals 15 residues. The CDR3 region has the DNA TGTGCCAGCAGCCTACCAGAGGCTAGCACAGATACGCAGTATTTT. Amino acids: CASSLPEASTDTQYF.

This chain joins TRBV6-5 and TRBJ2-2, with 8 bases aligning to TRBD1. V shed 3 bases, J shed 7 bases, and the junction held 7 bases outside the gene matches. The CDR3 covers 15 residues. Looked up from germline, CDR1 is MNHEY and CDR2 is SVGAGI. The CDR3, as DNA: TGTGCCAGCAGTTATTCAGGGGGCGTCGGCGGGGAGCTGTTTTTT. Translated, it gives CASSYSGGVGGELFF.

The chain carries TRBV7-6 and TRBJ2-7; the D gene is possibly TRBD1 (5 bases). V was clipped by 4 bases and J by 1 base, with 14 bases between them. Per germline, CDR1 SGHVS and CDR2 FNYEAQ. The CDR3 has 15 amino acids. CDR3 sequence (DNA): TGTGCCAGCAGCTGGGGCGGCCTAAATTCCTACGAGCAGTACTTC. It specifies CASSWGGLNSYEQYF.